This entry lists 21 T cell receptor beta chains sequenced from one sample in a study of blood T cell repertoires in COVID-19. Clones were sequenced by immunoSEQ multiplex PCR, and TCRdb holds only the in-frame ones, with some missing. The data hold some 260,000 clones, with about 88% observed a single time. The specimen was PBMCs or T cells enriched from blood (not recorded which). The receptors come from a man aged 30 to 39 with acute COVID-19.

The chain uses TRBV7-2 and TRBJ2-3, with 7 nucleotides matching TRBD1. From germline, CDR1 is SGHTA and CDR2 FQGNSA. The CDR3 sequence is 16 residues long. J was trimmed by 3 bases and V by 5 bases; bases with no gene match: 11. CDR3 nucleotide sequence: TGTGCCAGCAGCAACTTCCGGGACAGACGAACAGATACGCAGTATTTT. Its protein product is CASSNFRDRRTDTQYF.

This chain uses TRBV15 with TRBJ2-5; 9 nucleotides agree with TRBD2. Germline V gene data show CDR1 as LNHNV and CDR2 as YYDKDF (reference sequence). The trim removed 1 base at V and 5 bases at J, leaving 5 bases unmatched. The CDR3 sequence is 15 residues long. CDR3: CATSRVSGSVETQYF. CDR3 nucleotides: TGTGCCACCAGCAGAGTTAGCGGGAGTGTCGAGACCCAGTACTTC. Using reference TRBV15 and TRBJ2-5 for the parts outside the CDR3, the full variable domain is DAMVIQNPRYQVTQFGKPVTLSCSQTLNHNVMYWYQQKSSQAPKLLFHYYDKDFNNEADTPDNFQSRRPNTSFCFLDIRSPGLGDTAMYLCATSRVSGSVETQYFGPGTRLLVL.

The chain recombines TRBV7-8 with TRBJ1-2; TRBD1 aligns across 7 bases. The ends lost 3 bases at V and 7 bases at J; junction bases unmatched: 2. Germline CDR1 reads SGHVS; CDR2 reads FQNEAQ. The CDR3 has 12 amino acids. The CDR3 region is CASSLTGFGYTF. CDR3 bases: TGTGCCAGCAGCTTGACAGGGTTTGGCTACACCTTC. Combining the CDR3 with reference TRBV7-8 and TRBJ1-2 gives the whole variable domain GAGVSQSPRYKVAKRGQDVALRCDPISGHVSLFWYQQALGQGPEFLTYFQNEAQLDKSGLPSDRFFAERPEGSVSTLKIQRTQQEDSAVYLCASSLTGFGYTFGSGTRLTVV.

The chain has TRBV27 and TRBJ2-2; 7 bases agree with TRBD1. Per germline, CDR1 MNHEY and CDR2 SMNVEV (reference sequence). CDR3 length equals 14 residues. With 6 bases clipped from V and 2 bases from J, the junction kept 3 bases outside the gene matches. In DNA form, the CDR3 reads TGTGCCAGCAGAGACAGGGAAAACACCGGGGAGCTGTTTTTT. It encodes CASRDRENTGELFF.

The V and J genes are TRBV6-1 and TRBJ1-1; D ambiguous. V lost 0 bases and J 1 base, leaving 9 bases between the germline ends. The CDR3 is made up of 15 amino acids. Germline V gene sequence: CDR1 MNHNS, CDR2 SASEGT. DNA for the CDR3: TGTGCCAGCAGTGAAGCCACCCCGGGGAACACTGAAGCTTTCTTT. The encoded protein is CASSEATPGNTEAFF.

This chain uses TRBV7-2 with TRBJ2-2; 7 bases match TRBD1. The CDR3 runs to 15 residues. V dropped 5 bases and J dropped 7; count of bases not matched to a gene: 10. Germline CDR1 is SGHTA and CDR2 is FQGNSA. DNA of the CDR3: TGTGCCAGCAGCCAACAGGGGAAGCGGATCGGGGAGCTGTTTTTT. Its protein product is CASSQQGKRIGELFF.

This rearrangement joins TRBV5-4 to TRBJ2-1; tentative D call: TRBD2 (6 bases). Trimming shortened V by 0 bases and J by 1 base, and 8 bases separated the two germline ends. Germline V gene data show CDR1 as SGHNT and CDR2 as YYREEE (reference sequence). The CDR3 runs to 15 residues. The CDR3 DNA is TGTGCCAGCAGCTTGGCGAGCGGGTCCTACAATGAGCAGTTCTTC. This sequence encodes CASSLASGSYNEQFF.

This clone has at least ten counts. This rearrangement joins TRBV15 to TRBJ1-1, with D unclear. The CDR3 is 15 amino acids. Trimming took 6 bases from V and 0 from J, leaving 14 bases between them. Germline assignment: CDR1 LNHNV and CDR2 YYDKDF (reference sequence). DNA for the CDR3: TGTGCCACCAGTGGGGTACGGGAAATGAACACTGAAGCTTTCTTT. This translates into CATSGVREMNTEAFF.

This clone has only a few counts. The chain carries TRBV5-1 and TRBJ1-2, with 9 bases fitting TRBD1. The CDR3 extends over 16 amino acids. V lost 0 bases to trimming and J lost 6 bases; unmatched junction nucleotides: 9. Germline loops: CDR1 SGHRS, CDR2 YFSETQ. As DNA, the CDR3 is TGCGCCAGCAGCTTGGTCCCGGGACAGGGAATGGATGGCTACACCTTC. Translated: CASSLVPGQGMDGYTF.

The sample holds one count of this clone. The chain recombines TRBV19 with TRBJ1-3, with TRBD1 identical over 7 bases. Germline V gene lookup returns CDR1 LNHDA and CDR2 SQIVND (reference sequence). The V segment lost 2 bases and the J segment 2 bases; nucleotides outside the gene matches: 6. This CDR3 has 16 amino acids. CDR3 residues: CASSIQGDSPGNTIYF. In DNA form, the CDR3 reads TGTGCCAGTAGTATACAAGGGGACAGCCCTGGAAACACCATATATTTT.

The gene calls are TRBV7-6 and TRBJ2-3; D is perhaps TRBD1 (6 bases). Per the germline V gene, CDR1 is SGHVS and CDR2 is FNYEAQ. The CDR3 extends over 15 amino acids. V shed 4 bases and J shed 0 bases, with 11 bases lying between them. CDR3 loop: CASSSDRHSTDTQYF. The DNA of the CDR3 is TGTGCCAGCAGCTCAGACAGGCATAGCACAGATACGCAGTATTTT. The whole variable domain, remainder taken from reference TRBV7-6 and TRBJ2-3, is GAGVSQSPRYKVTKRGQDVALRCDPISGHVSLYWYRQALGQGPEFLTYFNYEAQQDKSGLPNDRFSAERPEGSISTLTIQRTEQRDSAMYRCASSSDRHSTDTQYFGPGTRLTVL.

The chain carries TRBV15 and TRBJ2-2; D remains unclear. The V and J ends lost 0 bases and 2 bases respectively, with 7 bases between them. The CDR3 spans 15 residues. Germline V gene lookup returns CDR1 LNHNV and CDR2 YYDKDF (reference sequence). Here the CDR3 DNA reads TGTGCCACCAGCAGAGAGCGCGGAAACACCGGGGAGCTGTTTTTT. This encodes CATSRERGNTGELFF.

V is TRBV3-1 (or the pseudogene TRBV3-2) and J is TRBJ1-6; 8 nucleotides align to TRBD1. The germline V gene has CDR1 LGHDT and CDR2 YNNKEL (reference sequence). Trimming took 4 bases from V and 10 from J; bases not matched to a gene: 12. This CDR3 contains 16 residues. CDR3: CASSPTLGQGDSPLHF. CDR3 coding DNA: TGTGCCAGCAGCCCCACTCTCGGACAGGGTGACTCACCCCTCCACTTT.

The chain employs TRBV19 and TRBJ2-2, with TRBD1 as a possible D gene (5 bases). The CDR3 has 11 residues. V shed 5 bases and J shed 8 bases, with 6 bases lying between them. Germline assignment: CDR1 LNHDA and CDR2 SQIVND (reference sequence). This chain's CDR3 is CASSPGGELFF. In DNA, the CDR3 is TGTGCCAGTAGTCCAGGGGGGGAGCTGTTTTTT.

This chain joins TRBV25-1 and TRBJ1-2; possible D gene TRBD1, 6 bases. There are 16 residues in the CDR3. Germline-derived CDR1 and CDR2 are MGHDK and SYGVNS. Trimming took 0 bases from V and 4 from J, leaving 15 bases between them. CDR3 protein: CASSEYGGPSSYGYTF. The CDR3 DNA follows: TGTGCCAGCAGTGAATACGGGGGGCCTAGTAGCTATGGCTACACCTTC.

The chain couples TRBV30 to TRBJ2-1; 9 bases map to TRBD2. V shed 0 bases and J 10 bases; nucleotides not matched to a gene: 7. CDR3 length: 14 residues. CDR1 GTSNPN and CDR2 SVGIG come from the germline V gene (reference sequence). The CDR3 DNA follows: TGTGCCTGGAGTGTACGGCGGGGGGGCCAAGAGCAGTTCTTC. As protein: CAWSVRRGGQEQFF. Combining the CDR3 with reference TRBV30 and TRBJ2-1 gives the whole variable domain SQTIHQWPATLVQPVGSPLSLECTVEGTSNPNLYWYRQAAGRGLQLLFYSVGIGQISSEVPQNLSASRPQDRQFILSSKKLLLSDSGFYLCAWSVRRGGQEQFFGPGTRLTVL.

This clone showed up just once. The gene calls are TRBV5-4 and TRBJ1-6, with D maybe TRBD1 (5 bases). The germline V and J ends were trimmed by 4 bases and 7 bases, with 15 bases remaining between them. Germline lookup yields CDR1 SGHNT and CDR2 YYREEE (reference sequence). The CDR3 is made up of 15 amino acids. The CDR3 DNA is TGTGCCAGCAGCGCGGGGCAGGGACGGAATTCACCCCTCCACTTT. Translated: CASSAGQGRNSPLHF.

V usage is TRBV7-3 and J usage is TRBJ2-1; TRBD2 matches 11 bases. Looked up from germline, CDR1 is SGHTA and CDR2 is FQGTGA. The junction had 10 bases not matched to a gene; V was cut back by 5 bases and J by 10 bases. The CDR3 sequence is 15 residues long. DNA for the CDR3: TGTGCCAGCAGCGTCACTAGCGGGAGTACGACAGAGCAGTTCTTC. Amino acids: CASSVTSGSTTEQFF.

This clone was seen repeatedly, ten times or more. The J gene is TRBJ2-3, the V gene TRBV4-2; 12 nucleotides line up with TRBD2. V was pared by 1 base and J by 3 bases, with 2 bases of the junction left unmatched. Germline V lookup: CDR1 LGHNA, CDR2 YNFKEQ. CDR3 length equals 16 residues. CDR3 region: CASSQASGGATDTQYF. CDR3 nucleotides: TGTGCCAGCAGCCAAGCTAGCGGGGGGGCGACAGATACGCAGTATTTT.

The chain is built from TRBV27 and TRBJ1-3; D unclear. CDR3 length: 13 residues. The germline V and J ends were trimmed by 5 bases and 4 bases, with 9 bases remaining between them. Germline CDR1 is MNHEY and CDR2 is SMNVEV (reference sequence). The CDR3 loop is CASSPDLGNTIYF. CDR3 DNA sequence: TGTGCCAGCAGTCCAGACTTGGGAAACACCATATATTTT.

The chain combines TRBV5-4 with TRBJ1-1, with 7 bases identical to TRBD1. Trimming at V came to 4 bases and at J to 4 bases, leaving 7 bases not matched to a gene. Germline CDR1 is SGHNT and CDR2 is YYREEE (reference sequence). The CDR3 totals 14 residues. The CDR3 region has the DNA TGTGCCAGCAGCCTGCGACAGGGCGGCACTGAAGCTTTCTTT. Protein sequence: CASSLRQGGTEAFF. Supplemented by reference TRBV5-4 and TRBJ1-1, the full variable domain reads ETGVTQSPTHLIKTRGQQVTLRCSSQSGHNTVSWYQQALGQGPQFIFQYYREEENGRGNFPPRFSGLQFPNYSSELNVNALELDDSALYLCASSLRQGGTEAFFGQGTRLTVV.